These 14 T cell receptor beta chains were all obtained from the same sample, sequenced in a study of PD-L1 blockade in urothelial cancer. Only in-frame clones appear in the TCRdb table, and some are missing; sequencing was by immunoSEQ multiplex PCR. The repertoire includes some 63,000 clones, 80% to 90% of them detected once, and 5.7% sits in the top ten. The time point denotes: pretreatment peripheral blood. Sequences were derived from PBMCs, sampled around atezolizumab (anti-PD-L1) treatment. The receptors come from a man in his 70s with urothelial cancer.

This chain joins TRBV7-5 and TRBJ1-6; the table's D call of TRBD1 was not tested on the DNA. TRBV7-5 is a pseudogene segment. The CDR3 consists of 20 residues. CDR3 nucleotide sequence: TGTGCCAGAAGCCGCAGTGCGACAGGCTCAACGACAACGGGTAATTCACCCCTCCACTTT. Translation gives CARSRSATGSTTTGNSPLHF.

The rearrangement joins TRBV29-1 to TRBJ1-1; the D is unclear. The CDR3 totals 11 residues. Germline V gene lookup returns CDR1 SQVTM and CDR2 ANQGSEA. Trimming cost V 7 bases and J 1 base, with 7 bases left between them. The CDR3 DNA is TGCAGCGCAGTAACGAACACTGAAGCTTTCTTT. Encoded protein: CSAVTNTEAFF.

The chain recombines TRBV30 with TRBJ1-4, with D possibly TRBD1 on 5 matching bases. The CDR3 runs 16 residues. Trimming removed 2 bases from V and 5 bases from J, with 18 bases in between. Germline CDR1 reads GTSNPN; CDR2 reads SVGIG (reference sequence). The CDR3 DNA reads TGTGCCTGGAGTCTCCACCGTCAGGGAGGGAATGAAAAACTGTTTTTT. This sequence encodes CAWSLHRQGGNEKLFF.

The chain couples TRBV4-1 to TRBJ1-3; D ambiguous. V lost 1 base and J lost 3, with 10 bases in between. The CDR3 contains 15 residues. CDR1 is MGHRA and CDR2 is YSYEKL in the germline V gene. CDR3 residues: CASSQGRTFGNTIYF. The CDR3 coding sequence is TGCGCCAGCAGCCAAGGAAGGACTTTTGGAAACACCATATATTTT.

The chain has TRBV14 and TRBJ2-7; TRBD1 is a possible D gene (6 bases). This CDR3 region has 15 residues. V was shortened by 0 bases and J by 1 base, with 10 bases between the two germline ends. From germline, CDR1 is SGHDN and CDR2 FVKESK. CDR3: CASSQDSGQSYEQYF. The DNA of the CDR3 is TGTGCCAGCAGCCAAGATTCCGGACAGTCCTACGAGCAGTACTTC.

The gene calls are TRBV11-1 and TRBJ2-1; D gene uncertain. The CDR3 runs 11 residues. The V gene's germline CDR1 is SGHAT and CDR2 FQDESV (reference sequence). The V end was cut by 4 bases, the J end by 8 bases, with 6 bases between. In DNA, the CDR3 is TGTGCCAGCAGCTCCGAGTATGAGCAGTTCTTC. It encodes CASSSEYEQFF.

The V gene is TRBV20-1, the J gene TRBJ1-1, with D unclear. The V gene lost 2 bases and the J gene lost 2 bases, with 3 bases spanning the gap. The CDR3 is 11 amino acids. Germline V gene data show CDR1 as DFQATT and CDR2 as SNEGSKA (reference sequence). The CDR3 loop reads CSARLNTEAFF. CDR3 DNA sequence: TGCAGTGCTAGATTAAACACTGAAGCTTTCTTT.

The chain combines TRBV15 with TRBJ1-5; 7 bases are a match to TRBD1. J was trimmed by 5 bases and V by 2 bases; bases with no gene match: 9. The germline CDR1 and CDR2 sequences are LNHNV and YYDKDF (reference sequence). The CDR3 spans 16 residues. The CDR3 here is CATSRLRDSYDQPQHF. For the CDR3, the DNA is TGTGCCACCAGCAGATTAAGGGACAGCTATGATCAGCCCCAGCATTTT.

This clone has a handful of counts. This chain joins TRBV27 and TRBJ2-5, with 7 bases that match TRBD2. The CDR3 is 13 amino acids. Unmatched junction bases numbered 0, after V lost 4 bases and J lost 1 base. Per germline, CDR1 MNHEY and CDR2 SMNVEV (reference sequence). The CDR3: CASSWGGQETQYF. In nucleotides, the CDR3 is TGTGCCAGCAGTTGGGGGGGCCAAGAGACCCAGTACTTC.

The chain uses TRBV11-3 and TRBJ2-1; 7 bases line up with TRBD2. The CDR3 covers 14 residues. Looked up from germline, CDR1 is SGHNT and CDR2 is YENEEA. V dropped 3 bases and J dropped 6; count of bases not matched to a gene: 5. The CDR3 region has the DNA TGTGCCAGCAGCTTCTCACTAGCGTCCAATGAGCAGTTCTTC. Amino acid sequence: CASSFSLASNEQFF.

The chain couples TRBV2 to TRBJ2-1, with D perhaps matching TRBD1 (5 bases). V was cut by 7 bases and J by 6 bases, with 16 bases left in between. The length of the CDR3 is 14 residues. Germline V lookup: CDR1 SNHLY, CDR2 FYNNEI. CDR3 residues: CASMTDRGSNEQFF. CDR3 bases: TGTGCCAGCATGACCGATAGGGGAAGCAATGAGCAGTTCTTC. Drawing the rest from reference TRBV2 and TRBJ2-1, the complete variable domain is EPEVTQTPSHQVTQMGQEVILRCVPISNHLYFYWYRQILGQKVEFLVSFYNNEISEKSEIFDDQFSVERPDGSNFTLKIRSTKLEDSAMYFCASMTDRGSNEQFFGPGTRLTVL.

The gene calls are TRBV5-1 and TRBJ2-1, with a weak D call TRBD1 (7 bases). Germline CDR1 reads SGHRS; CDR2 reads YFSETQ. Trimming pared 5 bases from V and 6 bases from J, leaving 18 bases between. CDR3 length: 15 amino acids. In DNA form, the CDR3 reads TGCGCCAGCAGTTCACAAGGAGGGGGCGGCAATGAGCAGTTCTTC. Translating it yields CASSSQGGGGNEQFF.

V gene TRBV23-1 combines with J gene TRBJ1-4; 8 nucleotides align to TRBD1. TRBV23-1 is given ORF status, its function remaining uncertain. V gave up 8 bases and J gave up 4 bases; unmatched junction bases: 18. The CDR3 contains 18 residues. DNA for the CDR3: TGCGCCAGCCCCCGTAAGGAGACAGGGGAAGGCGGTAATGAAAAACTGTTTTTT. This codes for CASPRKETGEGGNEKLFF.

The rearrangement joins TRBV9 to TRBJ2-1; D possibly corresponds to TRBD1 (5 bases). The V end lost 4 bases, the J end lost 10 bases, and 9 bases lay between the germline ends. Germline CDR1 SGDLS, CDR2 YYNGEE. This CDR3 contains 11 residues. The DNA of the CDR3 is TGTGCCAGCAGCCTGGGGCTGGAGCAGTTCTTC. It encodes CASSLGLEQFF. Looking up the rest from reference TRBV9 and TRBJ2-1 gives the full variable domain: DSGVTQTPKHLITATGQRVTLRCSPRSGDLSVYWYQQSLDQGLQFLIQYYNGEERAKGNILERFSAQQFPDLHSELNLSSLELGDSALYFCASSLGLEQFFGPGTRLTVL.